The 29 T cell receptor beta chains reported below all come from one sample, sequenced in a study of blood T cell repertoires in COVID-19. Assay used: immunoSEQ multiplex PCR; TCRdb lists only in-frame clones, some missing. Here the sample spans fewer than 85,000 clones, around 91% being singletons. The specimen was peripheral blood. The receptors stem from a human donor in a cohort sampled during active COVID-19.

The V gene is TRBV11-2, the J gene TRBJ1-1; the match to TRBD1 covers 8 bases. V shed 6 bases and J 5 bases; nucleotides not matched to a gene: 11. The CDR3 runs to 15 residues. The germline V gene encodes CDR1 SGHAT and CDR2 FQNNGV. The chain's CDR3 is CASRPRQGKQTEAFF. CDR3 in DNA: TGTGCCAGCAGACCCAGACAGGGGAAGCAAACTGAAGCTTTCTTT.

The gene calls are TRBV9 and TRBJ1-6; weak D call: TRBD1 (5 bases). The germline V and J ends were trimmed by 1 base and 8 bases, with 22 bases remaining between them. CDR1 is SGDLS and CDR2 is YYNGEE in the germline V gene. This CDR3 contains 18 residues. In nucleotides, the CDR3 is TGTGCCAGCAGCGTAAGCGGGGGAAGGAACCTAGGAGATTCACCCCTCCACTTT. Amino acids: CASSVSGGRNLGDSPLHF.

The chain has TRBV21-1 and TRBJ2-7; TRBD1 reflects the table's D call only, with no check against the DNA. TRBV21-1 counts as a pseudogene. The CDR3 sequence is 18 residues long. CDR3 loop: CASSKEALRDKTFYEQYF. For the CDR3, the DNA is TGTGCCAGCAGCAAAGAGGCTCTAAGGGACAAAACCTTCTACGAGCAGTACTTC.

This clone appeared once. The V gene is TRBV5-1, the J gene TRBJ2-7, with TRBD1 matching over 7 bases. CDR3 length equals 15 residues. Germline V gene data show CDR1 as SGHRS and CDR2 as YFSETQ. V trimming: 1 base; J trimming: 6 bases; junction bases outside the gene matches: 10. CDR3 bases: TGCGCCAGCAGCTTGACAGGGGACCCCCTCGGCGAGCAGTACTTC. Translated, it gives CASSLTGDPLGEQYF.

In this sample, this clone turned up once. The rearrangement uses TRBV29-1 and TRBJ1-1, with D uncertain. Trimming cost V 5 bases and J 0 bases, with 10 bases left between them. Germline V gene lookup returns CDR1 SQVTM and CDR2 ANQGSEA. CDR3 length: 13 amino acids. The CDR3 sequence is CSVPDNMNTEAFF. CDR3 nucleotides: TGCAGCGTTCCTGACAACATGAACACTGAAGCTTTCTTT.

This clone was seen a few times. The rearrangement links TRBV4-1 to TRBJ2-5; 10 bases fit TRBD2. The CDR3 totals 17 residues. Looked up from germline, CDR1 is MGHRA and CDR2 is YSYEKL. J was trimmed by 5 bases and V by 0 bases; bases with no gene match: 9. The DNA of the CDR3 is TGCGCCAGCAGCCAAGATGGGTCTAGCGGGGGACGGGAGACCCAGTACTTC. Protein: CASSQDGSSGGRETQYF.

The chain couples TRBV4-2 to TRBJ2-1, with 8 bases identical to TRBD2. The CDR3 is made up of 18 amino acids. Germline CDR1 is LGHNA and CDR2 is YNFKEQ. V lost 3 bases, J lost 0 bases, and 10 bases stayed unmatched. The CDR3 sequence: CASSHAAQGTSSYNEQFF. CDR3 coding DNA: TGTGCCAGCAGCCACGCCGCCCAGGGGACTAGCTCCTACAATGAGCAGTTCTTC.

The rearrangement uses TRBV5-8 and TRBJ2-7; TRBD2 might be the D (5 bases). The CDR3 contains 15 residues. V lost 6 bases, J lost 2 bases, and 18 bases lay in between. The V gene's germline CDR1 is SGHTS and CDR2 YDEGEE. The CDR3 DNA is TGTGCCAGCACCCCCCCCGGGGTATCCACCTACGAGCAGTACTTC. Protein sequence: CASTPPGVSTYEQYF.

This chain links TRBV5-4 with TRBJ2-7; D is uncertain. The CDR3 is 15 amino acids. V was pared by 0 bases and J by 0 bases, with 10 bases between. Germline V gene data show CDR1 as SGHNT and CDR2 as YYREEE (reference sequence). CDR3 in amino acids: CASSLAGASSYEQYF. DNA of the CDR3: TGTGCCAGCAGCTTGGCAGGCGCAAGCTCCTACGAGCAGTACTTC.

The J gene is TRBJ1-2, the V gene TRBV9; 7 bases map to TRBD1. There are 14 residues in the CDR3. Germline trimming cut 3 bases from V and 3 bases from J; bases unmatched to any gene: 5. In germline, CDR1 is SGDLS, CDR2 YYNGEE. DNA of the CDR3: TGTGCCAGCAGCGGAACGACAGGGCACTATGGCTACACCTTC. This encodes CASSGTTGHYGYTF.

The rearrangement joins TRBV11-2 to TRBJ2-6, with a weak D call TRBD1 (5 bases). V was trimmed by 5 bases and J by 0 bases, leaving 14 bases between them. Per germline, CDR1 SGHAT and CDR2 FQNNGV. The CDR3 totals 17 residues. CDR3 amino acids: CASSHYKGRSGANVLTF. DNA of the CDR3: TGTGCCAGCAGCCACTACAAGGGGCGCTCTGGGGCCAACGTCCTGACTTTC.

The chain combines TRBV7-2 with TRBJ2-1; weak D call: TRBD1 (6 bases). CDR3 length: 17 residues. Per germline, CDR1 SGHTA and CDR2 FQGNSA. V was pared by 4 bases and J by 4 bases, with 20 bases between. The CDR3 sequence is CASSSKIAQGPYNEQFF. CDR3 bases: TGTGCCAGCAGCTCCAAGATAGCACAGGGTCCTTACAATGAGCAGTTCTTC.

This sequence joins TRBV7-6 and TRBJ1-3; 8 bases are shared with TRBD1. After removal of 5 bases from V and 4 bases from J, the junction contained 10 bases not matched to a gene. Per germline, CDR1 SGHVS and CDR2 FNYEAQ. This CDR3 has 16 amino acids. As DNA, the CDR3 is TGTGCCAGCAGCGCCTCAGGGGGCGCTCCCGGAAACACCATATATTTT. Translation gives CASSASGGAPGNTIYF.

The chain recombines TRBV4-1 with TRBJ1-5, with D possibly being TRBD1 (6 bases). The CDR3 spans 15 residues. The V and J ends lost 0 bases and 4 bases respectively, with 10 bases between them. The germline gives CDR1 MGHRA, CDR2 YSYEKL. The CDR3 loop reads CASSQEAQGNQPQHF. In DNA form, the CDR3 reads TGCGCCAGCAGCCAAGAAGCACAGGGAAATCAGCCCCAGCATTTT.

The chain couples TRBV28 to TRBJ2-4, with 8 bases identical to TRBD2. The CDR3 is made up of 17 amino acids. The V gene's germline CDR1 is MDHEN and CDR2 SYDVKM. After removal of 1 base from V and 4 bases from J, the junction contained 9 bases not matched to a gene. CDR3 protein: CASSLSPSRGEKNIQYF. CDR3 DNA sequence: TGTGCCAGCAGTTTATCCCCTTCGCGGGGGGAAAAAAACATTCAGTACTTC.

The chain recombines TRBV28 with TRBJ2-7; 8 bases map to TRBD2. V lost 3 bases, J lost 3 bases, and 10 bases stayed unmatched. The germline CDR1 and CDR2 sequences are MDHEN and SYDVKM. The CDR3 sequence is 16 residues long. The CDR3: CASSFLVTSAYYEQYF. In DNA, the CDR3 is TGTGCCAGCAGTTTTCTAGTGACTAGCGCCTACTACGAGCAGTACTTC.

V is TRBV7-6 and J is TRBJ1-1, with 8 bases lining up with TRBD1. The CDR3 loop spans 14 amino acids. Germline trimming cut 5 bases from V and 1 base from J; bases unmatched to any gene: 3. Germline V gives CDR1 SGHVS, CDR2 FNYEAQ. The CDR3: CASSTGQGNTEAFF. CDR3 bases: TGTGCCAGCAGCACCGGACAGGGGAACACTGAAGCTTTCTTT. Full variable domain (outside the CDR3, taken from reference TRBV7-6 and TRBJ1-1): GAGVSQSPRYKVTKRGQDVALRCDPISGHVSLYWYRQALGQGPEFLTYFNYEAQQDKSGLPNDRFSAERPEGSISTLTIQRTEQRDSAMYRCASSTGQGNTEAFFGQGTRLTVV.

The rearrangement links TRBV5-1 to TRBJ2-5; D is possibly TRBD2 (5 bases). Germline CDR1 reads SGHRS; CDR2 reads YFSETQ. V was shortened by 0 bases and J by 4 bases, with 16 bases between the two germline ends. CDR3 length: 16 residues. CDR3 amino acids: CASSLDTDLPSETQYF. The CDR3 DNA follows: TGCGCCAGCAGCTTGGACACGGACTTACCTTCAGAGACCCAGTACTTC.

As regards this clone: One junction end disagrees with the germline gene, perhaps due to a read error. The CDR3 nucleotides are TGCAGCGTCACTCAACGGGGGAACGCTGAAGCTTTCTTT. The encoded protein is CSVTQRGNAEAFF. The chain uses TRBV29-1 and TRBJ1-1, with D possibly matching TRBD1 (5 bases). Germline lookup yields CDR1 SQVTM and CDR2 ANQGSEA. The CDR3 is made up of 13 amino acids.

The count of this clone is one. The chain employs TRBV5-1 and TRBJ1-2; TRBD1 agrees at 10 bases. Per germline, CDR1 SGHRS and CDR2 YFSETQ. With V trimmed by 4 bases and J by 6 bases, 6 bases remained unmatched. The CDR3 length is 14 residues. CDR3 nucleotides: TGCGCCAGCAGCACCGGACAGGGGGTCGATGGCTACACCTTC. This codes for CASSTGQGVDGYTF.

This chain joins TRBV9 and TRBJ1-2; D not certain. Per the germline V gene, CDR1 is SGDLS and CDR2 is YYNGEE. The CDR3 has 12 residues. The ends were cut back, 5 bases at V and 6 bases at J, with 11 bases in the middle. The CDR3 is CASRAAGDGYTF. The DNA of the CDR3 is TGTGCCAGCAGGGCGGCGGGCGATGGCTACACCTTC.

The chain uses TRBV19 and TRBJ1-1; D unclear. CDR1 is LNHDA and CDR2 is SQIVND in the germline V gene (reference sequence). The CDR3 covers 16 residues. The ends were cut back, 3 bases at V and 0 bases at J, with 14 bases in the middle. The CDR3 spells CASSIGVGGMNTEAFF. In nucleotides, the CDR3 is TGTGCCAGTAGTATCGGGGTAGGAGGGATGAACACTGAAGCTTTCTTT.

In its sample, this clone was seen once. The rearrangement links TRBV28 to TRBJ2-7; D is undetermined. Germline CDR1 MDHEN, CDR2 SYDVKM. V was clipped by 7 bases and J by 9 bases, with 19 bases between them. CDR3 length: 13 amino acids. The CDR3 sequence: CASTPLGPERQYF. The CDR3, as DNA: TGTGCCAGCACCCCTCTTGGCCCCGAACGGCAGTACTTC.

The sample holds a few counts of this clone. The CDR3: CASSLSPGGSDNSPLHF. Written as DNA, the CDR3 is TGTGCCAGCAGCTTAAGCCCAGGGGGTTCGGATAATTCACCCCTCCACTTT. The chain is built from TRBV7-6 and TRBJ1-6; 7 positions agree with TRBD1. Germline-derived CDR1 and CDR2 are SGHVS and FNYEAQ. The V gene end was trimmed by 2 bases and the J gene end by 5 bases; junction bases not matched to a gene: 9. CDR3 length equals 17 residues.

This clone was seen a handful of times. J is TRBJ1-1 and V is TRBV29-1; D gene unclear. Trimming removed 4 bases at V and 1 base at J, with 7 bases between. This CDR3 contains 12 residues. The germline V gene encodes CDR1 SQVTM and CDR2 ANQGSEA. Written as DNA, the CDR3 is TGCAGCGTTGCCCCAGAGAACACTGAAGCTTTCTTT. This translates into CSVAPENTEAFF.

The V gene is TRBV27, the J gene TRBJ1-1, with D hard to call. Germline V lookup: CDR1 MNHEY, CDR2 SMNVEV (reference sequence). V lost 2 bases to trimming and J lost 2 bases, with 9 bases between them. This CDR3 has 14 amino acids. The CDR3 spells CASSLGTANTEAFF. The CDR3 DNA reads as TGTGCCAGCAGTTTAGGAACAGCCAACACTGAAGCTTTCTTT.

The chain joins TRBV6-5 to TRBJ1-1, with D maybe TRBD1 (5 bases). CDR3 length: 14 amino acids. Germline V CDR1 and CDR2: MNHEY, SVGAGI. With 2 bases removed from V and 2 bases from J, the gap between germline ends came to 9 bases. CDR3 sequence reads: CASSYAGLNTEAFF. The CDR3 DNA is TGTGCCAGCAGTTACGCAGGGCTCAACACTGAAGCTTTCTTT.

The chain couples TRBV6-1 to TRBJ2-7; 10 bases are shared with TRBD2. The germline gives CDR1 MNHNS, CDR2 SASEGT. The CDR3 sequence is 15 residues long. J lost 6 bases, V lost 3 bases, and 8 bases had no gene match. The CDR3 DNA reads TGTGCCAGCAGTGACACCGGGACTAGCGAGTCCGAGCAGTACTTC. This gives the protein CASSDTGTSESEQYF.

The CDR3 here is CAISLGLSYEQYF. The CDR3 bases are TGTGCCATCAGTCTAGGCCTCTCCTACGAGCAGTACTTC. This sequence joins TRBV10-3 and TRBJ2-7; D unclear. Between the trimmed V and J ends, which lost 5 bases and 0 bases, there was a span of 8 bases. The CDR3 has 13 amino acids. Per germline, CDR1 ENHRY and CDR2 SYGVKD.